The next 21 T cell receptor beta chains were all read from a single sample in a study of blood T cell repertoires in COVID-19. TCRdb's copy holds only in-frame clones and misses some; the assay was immunoSEQ multiplex PCR. The profile covers under 200,000 clones, with over 70% appearing a single time and about 10% taken by the ten largest. Sequenced material: peripheral blood. The receptors were sampled from a woman of 80 years or more with active or convalescent COVID-19.

The gene calls are TRBV3-1 (or the pseudogene TRBV3-2) and TRBJ2-1; 10 bases are shared with TRBD2. The germline V gene has CDR1 LGHDT and CDR2 YNNKEL (reference sequence). This CDR3 has 17 amino acids. The ends lost 4 bases at V and 10 bases at J; junction bases unmatched: 16. The CDR3 nucleotides are TGTGCCAGCAGCCCATTAGCGGGGGGTCCCCGGGGGAGGGAGCAGTTCTTC. Translation: CASSPLAGGPRGREQFF.

The chain carries TRBV19 and TRBJ1-4; perhaps TRBD1 as D (5 bases). This CDR3 has 15 residues. V dropped 5 bases and J dropped 3 bases, with 13 bases sitting between them. CDR1 is LNHDA and CDR2 is SQIVND in the germline V gene (reference sequence). The CDR3 loop reads CASSGGTAPNEKLFF. For the CDR3, the DNA is TGTGCCAGTAGTGGCGGGACGGCCCCTAATGAAAAACTGTTTTTT.

The DNA of the CDR3 is TGTGCCAGCAGCTGGGGACAGCATAATCAGCCCCAGCATTTT. This codes for CASSWGQHNQPQHF. The J gene is TRBJ1-5, the V gene TRBV7-8, with TRBD1 matching over 7 bases. V gave up 4 bases and J gave up 4 bases; unmatched junction bases: 4. Germline V CDR1 and CDR2: SGHVS, FQNEAQ. The CDR3 length is 14 residues.

The chain links TRBV7-9 to TRBJ1-2; 8 bases fit TRBD1. Trimming cost V 1 base and J 6 bases; bases outside gene matches: 7. Germline V lookup: CDR1 SEHNR, CDR2 FQNEAQ (reference sequence). The CDR3 covers 15 residues. The CDR3 loop reads CASSLGAGGRDGYTF. The CDR3 DNA reads TGTGCCAGCAGCTTAGGGGCAGGGGGCAGGGATGGCTACACCTTC.

The chain recombines TRBV19 with TRBJ1-3; D uncertain. Germline-derived CDR1 and CDR2 are LNHDA and SQIVND (reference sequence). V lost 9 bases, J lost 3 bases, and 9 bases lay in between. The CDR3 extends over 12 amino acids. The CDR3 reads CASGEGGNTIYF. Written as DNA, the CDR3 is TGTGCCAGCGGGGAGGGTGGAAACACCATATATTTT.

This CDR3 reads CASSQDIGLGVYSNQPQHF. The CDR3 coding sequence is TGCGCCAGCAGCCAAGACATCGGCCTAGGGGTTTATAGCAATCAGCCCCAGCATTTT. The rearrangement uses TRBV4-3 and TRBJ1-5; D is perhaps TRBD1 (5 bases). Trimming stripped 0 bases from V and 0 bases from J, with 18 bases between. This CDR3 spans 19 amino acids. Per the germline V gene, CDR1 is LGHNA and CDR2 is YSLEER.

The chain carries TRBV7-6 and TRBJ1-1; D is undetermined. The CDR3 loop spans 16 amino acids. The V gene lost 4 bases and the J gene lost 2 bases, with 17 bases spanning the gap. Germline V gene data show CDR1 as SGHVS and CDR2 as FNYEAQ. For the CDR3, the DNA is TGTGCCAGCAGCTCCCAACCCGAGGCCTTTAACACTGAAGCTTTCTTT. Encoded protein: CASSSQPEAFNTEAFF. The full variable domain, with the rest looked up from reference TRBV7-6 and TRBJ1-1, is GAGVSQSPRYKVTKRGQDVALRCDPISGHVSLYWYRQALGQGPEFLTYFNYEAQQDKSGLPNDRFSAERPEGSISTLTIQRTEQRDSAMYRCASSSQPEAFNTEAFFGQGTRLTVV.

The rearrangement joins TRBV5-4 to TRBJ2-3; D is perhaps TRBD1 (5 bases). Trimming took off 0 bases at V and 2 bases at J, with 7 bases between the two ends. Germline values: CDR1 SGHNT, CDR2 YYREEE (reference sequence). CDR3 length: 14 residues. The CDR3 region has the DNA TGTGCCAGCAGCTTGGGCAGGGCCACAGATACGCAGTATTTT. It encodes CASSLGRATDTQYF.

The table lists this clone with many counts. V usage is TRBV25-1 and J usage is TRBJ1-2, with D uncertain. This CDR3 is built from 16 residues. V shed 1 base and J shed 3 bases, with 15 bases lying between them. Germline CDR1 and CDR2: MGHDK and SYGVNS. CDR3 in DNA: TGTGCCAGCAGTGAATGGACGGGAGGGAGGGACTATGGCTACACCTTC. Protein sequence: CASSEWTGGRDYGYTF.

The chain is built from TRBV21-1 and TRBJ1-2; the D call in the table, TRBD1, was not verified against the DNA. TRBV21-1 constitutes a pseudogene. The CDR3 length is 14 residues. The CDR3 here is CASSKGQGLQGYTF. The CDR3 DNA is TGTGCCAGCAGCAAAGGACAGGGGCTGCAAGGCTACACCTTC.

Regarding this clone: An end of the junction differs from the germline gene, which may be a read error. The chain recombines TRBV12-3 or TRBV12-4 with TRBJ2-4, with D perhaps TRBD2 (6 bases). The CDR3 spans 13 residues. CDR3 nucleotide sequence: TGTGCCAGCAGTCTAGCGACCGGGGACATTCAGTACTTC. As protein: CASSLATGDIQYF.

With regard to this clone: This CDR3 is missing its conserved last phenylalanine or tryptophan, likely due to a read error. Because the CDR3's place on the DNA is in doubt, the DNA is left out and the CDR3 is given as listed by TCRdb. The gene calls are TRBV5-1 and TRBJ2-7; the table's D call, TRBD1, has no DNA check behind it. The CDR3 sequence runs 10 residues, both termini included. Looked up from germline, CDR1 is SGHRS and CDR2 is YFSETQ. This CDR3 is CASPSGPCNL.

The V gene is TRBV11-2, the J gene TRBJ2-1, with 8 nucleotides matching TRBD1. Germline V gives CDR1 SGHAT, CDR2 FQNNGV. This CDR3 spans 15 amino acids. J gave up 6 bases and V 2 bases, and 6 bases lay outside the gene matches. CDR3 DNA: TGTGCCAGCAGCTTATCGGGACAGGTTTCCAATGAGCAGTTCTTC. Amino acid sequence: CASSLSGQVSNEQFF.

The chain uses TRBV5-4 and TRBJ1-6; D uncertain. The germline gives CDR1 SGHNT, CDR2 YYREEE (reference sequence). V was cut by 2 bases and J by 8 bases, with 5 bases left in between. The CDR3 spans 12 residues. The CDR3: CASSFVDSPLHF. CDR3 DNA sequence: TGTGCCAGCAGCTTCGTCGATTCACCCCTCCACTTT.

The chain links TRBV11-2 to TRBJ2-7, with TRBD1 matching over 9 bases. This CDR3 comprises 15 residues. J lost 3 bases, V lost 0 bases, and 3 bases had no gene match. Germline CDR1 and CDR2: SGHAT and FQNNGV. The CDR3: CASSLDRGQGYEQYF. DNA for the CDR3: TGTGCCAGCAGCTTAGATAGGGGACAGGGCTACGAGCAGTACTTC.

CDR3 amino acids: CASSKGHNYGYTF. CDR3 in DNA: TGTGCCAGTAGTAAAGGACATAACTATGGCTACACCTTC. The chain carries TRBV19 and TRBJ1-2; TRBD1 might be the D (5 bases). V was trimmed by 4 bases and J by 1 base, leaving 7 bases between them. The germline CDR1 and CDR2 sequences are LNHDA and SQIVND (reference sequence). The CDR3 is 13 residues long.

The gene calls are TRBV19 and TRBJ2-3; maybe TRBD1 (5 bases). Trimming took 2 bases from V and 5 from J, leaving 5 bases between them. The CDR3 covers 12 residues. Germline V gives CDR1 LNHDA, CDR2 SQIVND (reference sequence). This chain's CDR3 is CASSIQGDTQYF. The CDR3 coding sequence is TGTGCCAGTAGTATACAGGGAGATACGCAGTATTTT. Full variable domain (rest looked up from reference TRBV19 and TRBJ2-3): DGGITQSPKYLFRKEGQNVTLSCEQNLNHDAMYWYRQDPGQGLRLIYYSQIVNDFQKGDIAEGYSVSREKKESFPLTVTSAQKNPTAFYLCASSIQGDTQYFGPGTRLTVL.

In its sample, this clone was seen once. The chain is built from TRBV7-2 and TRBJ2-7; TRBD2 aligns across 13 bases. The CDR3 loop spans 15 amino acids. Looked up from germline, CDR1 is SGHTA and CDR2 is FQGNSA. The V gene end was trimmed by 4 bases and the J gene end by 3 bases; junction bases not matched to a gene: 3. The CDR3 region has the DNA TGTGCCAGCAGCTCCAGACTAGCGGGGGGCTACGAGCAGTACTTC. Its protein is CASSSRLAGGYEQYF.

The chain is built from TRBV2 and TRBJ1-2, with 8 positions matching TRBD1. The ends lost 6 bases at V and 4 bases at J; junction bases unmatched: 4. The CDR3 runs 13 residues. Germline loops: CDR1 SNHLY, CDR2 FYNNEI. As DNA, the CDR3 is TGTGCCAGCAGCGCCGGGACAGGCTATGGCTACACCTTC. Protein product: CASSAGTGYGYTF.

The J gene is TRBJ1-1, the V gene TRBV19; the match to TRBD1 covers 9 bases. The V and J ends lost 4 bases and 1 base, in that order; junction bases with no gene match: 4. The CDR3 totals 15 residues. The germline gives CDR1 LNHDA, CDR2 SQIVND (reference sequence). The CDR3 sequence: CASSRPGQGNTEAFF. The CDR3 DNA follows: TGTGCCAGTAGTAGACCGGGACAGGGGAACACTGAAGCTTTCTTT. The full variable domain, in which reference TRBV19 and TRBJ1-1 provide the parts outside the CDR3, is DGGITQSPKYLFRKEGQNVTLSCEQNLNHDAMYWYRQDPGQGLRLIYYSQIVNDFQKGDIAEGYSVSREKKESFPLTVTSAQKNPTAFYLCASSRPGQGNTEAFFGQGTRLTVV.

Note on this clone: The sample carries other DNA sequences with the same CDR3. This CDR3 reads CASRRDSNQPQHF. The CDR3 DNA is TGTGCCAGCAGGCGGGATAGCAATCAGCCCCAGCATTTT. The chain carries TRBV2 and TRBJ1-5; no reliable D call. V lost 6 bases, J lost 0 bases, and 6 bases lay in between. Germline V gene lookup returns CDR1 SNHLY and CDR2 FYNNEI. This CDR3 has 13 residues.